Each of the 32 T cell receptor beta chains below was sequenced from the same sample in a study of T cells in Graves' hyperthyroidism and ophthalmopathy. Researchers amplified the TCR beta CDR3 regions from RNA transcripts. The primer set for the first-round RT-PCR of the TCR CDR3 was HTBI. MiXCR, applied by TCRdb to the multiplex PCR reads, yields one record per CDR3 protein. The data contain more than 500,000 distinct CDR3 sequences, approximately 14% of them singletons. The sequencing sample was made of blood. These receptors were collected from a woman in her forties with Graves' hyperthyroidism.

The gene calls are TRBV11-2 and TRBJ2-2; 10 bases fit TRBD2. Per the germline V gene, CDR1 is SGHAT and CDR2 is FQNNGV. After removal of 5 bases from V and 3 bases from J, the junction contained 6 bases not matched to a gene. This CDR3 contains 16 residues. The CDR3 loop is CASSDTSGTDTGELFF. As DNA, the CDR3 is TGTGCCAGCAGCGATACTAGCGGGACCGACACCGGGGAGCTGTTTTTT. Full variable domain (rest looked up from reference TRBV11-2 and TRBJ2-2): EAGVAQSPRYKIIEKRQSVAFWCNPISGHATLYWYQQILGQGPKLLIQFQNNGVVDDSQLPKDRFSAERLKGVDSTLKIQPAKLEDSAVYLCASSDTSGTDTGELFFGEGSRLTVL.

This clonotype was seen at least ten times. CDR3 DNA: TGTGCCAGCAGCCAACAGGCCCTAGCGGGAGACGCAGATACGCAGTATTTT. It is translated as CASSQQALAGDADTQYF. The chain is built from TRBV3-1 and TRBJ2-3, with 10 bases aligning to TRBD2. Germline loops: CDR1 LGHDT, CDR2 YNNKEL (reference sequence). With V trimmed by 2 bases and J by 4 bases, 9 bases remained unmatched. The CDR3 runs to 17 residues.

This clonotype was detected only a few times. This could be a read error, since a much larger clone is one nucleotide away. The J gene is TRBJ2-1, the V gene TRBV7-9; the D gene is possibly TRBD1 (6 bases). CDR3 size: 14 residues. With 0 bases removed from V and 10 bases from J, the gap between germline ends came to 13 bases. Looked up from germline, CDR1 is SEHNR and CDR2 is FQNEAQ (reference sequence). The CDR3 nucleotides read TGTGCCAGCAGCTTAGCGACAGGATCGCACGAGCAGTTCTTC. It translates to CASSLATGSHEQFF.

The chain combines TRBV4-1 with TRBJ2-7; D is ambiguous. This CDR3 contains 15 residues. Trimming stripped 6 bases from V and 0 bases from J, with 15 bases between. Looked up from germline, CDR1 is MGHRA and CDR2 is YSYEKL. The chain's CDR3 is CASRPTPASSYEQYF. In DNA, the CDR3 is TGCGCCAGCAGACCTACCCCCGCAAGCTCCTACGAGCAGTACTTC.

J is TRBJ2-5 and V is TRBV7-9, with TRBD1 matching 10 bases. Germline V gene sequence: CDR1 SEHNR, CDR2 FQNEAQ (reference sequence). The length of the CDR3 is 16 residues. V lost 3 bases, J lost 5 bases, and 9 bases stayed unmatched. The CDR3 coding sequence is TGTGCCAGCAGCTTCGACAGGGGGCCTAGGAGGGAGACCCAGTACTTC. Translating it yields CASSFDRGPRRETQYF.

This clonotype was observed at least ten times. CDR3 protein: CASSQGTSGTQETQYF. CDR3 nucleotides: TGTGCCAGCAGCCAAGGAACTAGCGGGACCCAAGAGACCCAGTACTTC. This chain joins TRBV4-2 and TRBJ2-5; the match to TRBD2 covers 10 bases. Germline loops: CDR1 LGHNA, CDR2 YNFKEQ. Unmatched junction bases numbered 3, after V lost 1 base and J lost 1 base. The CDR3 sequence is 16 residues long.

The rearrangement uses TRBV10-3 and TRBJ1-1; D perhaps matches TRBD1 (6 bases). The germline gives CDR1 ENHRY, CDR2 SYGVKD. The CDR3 consists of 16 residues. The V end lost 0 bases, the J end lost 2 bases, and 13 bases lay between the germline ends. Written as DNA, the CDR3 is TGTGCCATCAGTGAGTCGATGGGGGCCTCAAACACTGAAGCTTTCTTT. Translation gives CAISESMGASNTEAFF.

The table lists this clonotype with a few counts. The genes are TRBV7-9 and TRBJ1-5; tentative D call: TRBD1 (6 bases). The CDR3 sequence is 15 residues long. Looked up from germline, CDR1 is SEHNR and CDR2 is FQNEAQ (reference sequence). With 5 bases removed from V and 2 bases from J, the gap between germline ends came to 13 bases. CDR3 in amino acids: CASSVGTTGNQPQHF. DNA for the CDR3: TGTGCCAGCAGCGTGGGGACAACGGGCAATCAGCCCCAGCATTTT.

This clonotype appeared a few times. The chain recombines TRBV5-8 with TRBJ2-6; 8 bases line up with TRBD2. Germline V gene data show CDR1 as SGHTS and CDR2 as YDEGEE. V shed 4 bases and J 4 bases; nucleotides not matched to a gene: 7. CDR3 size: 16 residues. Here the CDR3 DNA reads TGTGCCAGCAGCCCGCGACTAGCGCAAGGGGCCAACGTCCTGACTTTC. It translates to CASSPRLAQGANVLTF.

Many counts were recorded for this clonotype. This chain joins TRBV27 and TRBJ2-3, with 9 nucleotides matching TRBD2. The V gene's germline CDR1 is MNHEY and CDR2 SMNVEV (reference sequence). The V gene end was trimmed by 6 bases and the J gene end by 3 bases; junction bases not matched to a gene: 10. CDR3 length: 16 residues. The CDR3 spells CASSPGVAGETDTQYF. The CDR3 coding sequence is TGTGCCAGCAGCCCCGGGGTAGCGGGAGAGACAGATACGCAGTATTTT.

In this sample, this clonotype turned up a few times. The V gene is TRBV5-1, the J gene TRBJ1-3; D perhaps matches TRBD1 (5 bases). Trimming pared 2 bases from V and 0 bases from J, leaving 12 bases between. The CDR3 contains 16 residues. In germline, CDR1 is SGHRS, CDR2 YFSETQ. This CDR3 reads CASSFNGDHSGNTIYF. The CDR3 DNA reads as TGCGCCAGCAGCTTTAACGGGGACCACTCTGGAAACACCATATATTTT.

This chain joins TRBV7-6 and TRBJ2-1; TRBD2 matches 12 bases. The CDR3 spans 20 residues. Unmatched junction bases numbered 17, after V lost 0 bases and J lost 8 bases. Germline V gives CDR1 SGHVS, CDR2 FNYEAQ. The CDR3 protein is CASSLALPLGTSGSLDEQFF. The CDR3 DNA reads as TGTGCCAGCAGCTTAGCTTTACCTCTAGGGACTAGCGGGTCCCTTGATGAGCAGTTCTTC.

This clonotype was counted a few times. The chain combines TRBV6-1 with TRBJ1-5; D is uncertain. The ends were cut back, 6 bases at V and 0 bases at J, with 15 bases in the middle. CDR1 is MNHNS and CDR2 is SASEGT in the germline V gene. This CDR3 contains 16 residues. The CDR3 bases are TGTGCCAGCAGACCGACCCAGGCGGGTAGCAATCAGCCCCAGCATTTT. It codes for CASRPTQAGSNQPQHF.

The table lists this clonotype with a few counts. V gene TRBV10-2 combines with J gene TRBJ2-2, with 11 bases aligning to TRBD2. Germline lookup yields CDR1 WSHSY and CDR2 SAAADI. The CDR3 has 17 amino acids. The trim removed 2 bases at V and 7 bases at J, leaving 9 bases unmatched. CDR3 in DNA: TGCGCCAGCAGTGAGACCCCGGGACTAGCGGCGGGCGGGGAGCTGTTTTTT. Translation: CASSETPGLAAGGELFF.

This clonotype was detected ten times or more. CDR3 sequence (DNA): TGTGCCAGCAGCATCTTTAGCTCTGGGGCCAACGTCCTGACTTTC. As protein: CASSIFSSGANVLTF. This chain joins TRBV7-2 and TRBJ2-6; D not resolved. Germline CDR1 SGHTA, CDR2 FQGNSA. Trimming took 5 bases from V and 0 from J, leaving 8 bases between them. The CDR3 extends over 15 amino acids.

This clonotype appeared many times. The chain recombines TRBV28 with TRBJ2-7; a weak D match, TRBD2 (6 bases). CDR1 is MDHEN and CDR2 is SYDVKM in the germline V gene. The CDR3 is 17 residues long. Trimming pared 2 bases from V and 2 bases from J, leaving 19 bases between. CDR3 DNA: TGTGCCAGCAGTTTACCCGCTAGCGACTCAGGCCCCTACGAGCAGTACTTC. This gives the protein CASSLPASDSGPYEQYF.

Details on this clonotype: A much bigger clone sits one base away, suggesting this may be a read error. The CDR3 nucleotides are TGTGTCAGCAGCCTCCGGACAGGCTCTACTTCCTACGAGCAGTACTTC. Protein product: CVSSLRTGSTSYEQYF. This chain joins TRBV11-3 and TRBJ2-7, with 7 positions matching TRBD1. The CDR3 runs 16 residues. Germline assignment: CDR1 SGHNT and CDR2 YENEEA.

This clonotype was detected a few times. This rearrangement joins TRBV6-5 to TRBJ2-2, with D perhaps TRBD1 (5 bases). The germline V and J ends were trimmed by 4 bases and 1 base, with 10 bases remaining between them. CDR3 length: 15 amino acids. CDR1 is MNHEY and CDR2 is SVGAGI in the germline V gene. The CDR3 reads CASSLGRGNTGELFF. In DNA form, the CDR3 reads TGTGCCAGCAGTTTGGGTAGGGGGAACACCGGGGAGCTGTTTTTT.

Remarks on this clonotype: A read error may explain this, as a much larger clone is one base away. The rearrangement uses TRBV11-2 and TRBJ2-3, with TRBD2 identical over 11 bases. V was pared by 4 bases and J by 5 bases, with 8 bases of the junction left unmatched. This CDR3 contains 16 residues. Germline CDR1 and CDR2: SGHAT and FQNNGV. The CDR3 DNA reads TGTGCCAGCAGCTCCGGGACTAGCGGCATCATAGATACGCAGTATTTT. Translated: CASSSGTSGIIDTQYF.

The rearrangement joins TRBV19 to TRBJ2-3, with TRBD2 as a possible D gene (5 bases). V was cut by 6 bases and J by 6 bases, with 10 bases left in between. The CDR3 covers 12 residues. CDR1 is LNHDA, CDR2 SQIVND, per germline (reference sequence). The CDR3 reads CASSDGGDTQYF. The CDR3 DNA reads TGTGCCAGTAGCGACGGAGGTGATACGCAGTATTTT.

The chain couples TRBV28 to TRBJ1-2; no reliable D call. Germline V gene sequence: CDR1 MDHEN, CDR2 SYDVKM. The V and J ends lost 3 bases and 6 bases respectively, with 8 bases between them. CDR3 length: 12 residues. Written as DNA, the CDR3 is TGTGCCAGCAGTTTTCGGGGAGATGGCTACACCTTC. Its translation is CASSFRGDGYTF.

The rearrangement links TRBV4-1 to TRBJ1-5, with 8 bases lining up with TRBD1. The junction had 10 bases not matched to a gene; V was cut back by 1 base and J by 2 bases. The CDR3 has 18 residues. Germline V gene sequence: CDR1 MGHRA, CDR2 YSYEKL. The CDR3, as DNA: TGCGCCAGCAGCCAAGGAGTGACAGGGGCACGGGGCAATCAGCCCCAGCATTTT. The encoded protein is CASSQGVTGARGNQPQHF.

At least ten counts were recorded for this clonotype. This chain links TRBV13 with TRBJ1-4; D possibly corresponds to TRBD1 (6 bases). Germline V gene lookup returns CDR1 PRHDT and CDR2 FYEKMQ (reference sequence). The V gene lost 5 bases and the J gene lost 5 bases, with 9 bases spanning the gap. CDR3 length equals 13 residues. The CDR3 bases are TGTGCCAGCAGCAAAACAGGGAATGAAAAACTGTTTTTT. Translation: CASSKTGNEKLFF.

This clonotype was seen a few times. V is TRBV20-1 and J is TRBJ1-1; 7 bases fit TRBD1. Germline CDR1 and CDR2: DFQATT and SNEGSKA (reference sequence). Unmatched junction bases numbered 7, after V lost 6 bases and J lost 0 bases. The CDR3 length is 14 residues. This CDR3 is CSATRQGVNTEAFF. The CDR3, as DNA: TGCAGTGCGACAAGACAGGGTGTGAACACTGAAGCTTTCTTT.

This clonotype was detected many times. The chain carries TRBV7-9 and TRBJ2-7; D call uncertain. The V gene lost 2 bases and the J gene lost 3 bases, with 5 bases spanning the gap. Germline loops: CDR1 SEHNR, CDR2 FQNEAQ (reference sequence). The CDR3 has 12 residues. CDR3 sequence reads: CASSLISYEQYF. CDR3 coding DNA: TGTGCCAGCAGCTTAATTAGCTACGAGCAGTACTTC.

This clonotype was seen ten or more times. The V call is TRBV27, the J call TRBJ2-2; perhaps TRBD1 as D (5 bases). V shed 8 bases and J shed 2 bases, with 12 bases lying between them. Germline V CDR1 and CDR2: MNHEY, SMNVEV (reference sequence). This CDR3 has 14 amino acids. The chain's CDR3 is CASGAGLNTGELFF. DNA of the CDR3: TGTGCCAGCGGGGCAGGCCTTAACACCGGGGAGCTGTTTTTT.

The chain links TRBV5-1 to TRBJ2-7, with a possible D match to TRBD1 (6 bases). Germline V gene sequence: CDR1 SGHRS, CDR2 YFSETQ. V lost 0 bases, J lost 6 bases, and 16 bases lay in between. The length of the CDR3 is 15 residues. CDR3 protein: CASSLGGTRSGEQYF. CDR3 nucleotide sequence: TGCGCCAGCAGCTTGGGAGGGACAAGGTCGGGCGAGCAGTACTTC.

This clonotype was observed a handful of times. The chain combines TRBV4-3 with TRBJ1-1, with D possibly TRBD1 on 5 matching bases. The CDR3 covers 14 residues. V was clipped by 1 base and J by 4 bases, with 10 bases between them. Germline V gene lookup returns CDR1 LGHNA and CDR2 YSLEER. CDR3 nucleotides: TGCGCCAGCAGCCAAGTTGCAGGGACCACTGAAGCTTTCTTT. The encoded protein is CASSQVAGTTEAFF.

The chain combines TRBV12-3 or TRBV12-4 with TRBJ2-1; D unresolved. Trimming took 3 bases from V and 9 from J, leaving 12 bases between them. The CDR3 length is 13 residues. The CDR3 coding sequence is TGTGCCAGCAGTTTTACTATGCTGGGTGAGCAGTTCTTC. It yields the protein CASSFTMLGEQFF.

This clonotype was seen many times. The rearrangement joins TRBV28 to TRBJ2-3, with 8 positions matching TRBD1. The CDR3 has 14 amino acids. The germline gives CDR1 MDHEN, CDR2 SYDVKM. V shed 5 bases and J 4 bases; nucleotides not matched to a gene: 5. The CDR3: CASSQGAQSDTQYF. DNA of the CDR3: TGTGCCAGCAGTCAGGGGGCGCAATCAGATACGCAGTATTTT.

The genes are TRBV6-1 and TRBJ1-5; D possibly corresponds to TRBD1 (6 bases). This CDR3 has 17 amino acids. CDR1 MNHNS and CDR2 SASEGT come from the germline V gene. The germline V and J ends were trimmed by 8 bases and 1 base, with 21 bases remaining between them. CDR3 residues: CASAPGGGQFSNQPQHF. The CDR3, as DNA: TGTGCCAGCGCCCCGGGCGGGGGCCAATTCAGCAATCAGCCCCAGCATTTT.

V is TRBV12-3 or TRBV12-4 and J is TRBJ2-7, with D tentatively TRBD1 (6 bases). The CDR3 totals 16 residues. The V end lost 6 bases, the J end lost 3 bases, and 21 bases lay between the germline ends. The CDR3 region is CASSPGLGANLYEQYF. CDR3 DNA sequence: TGTGCCAGCAGCCCGGGATTGGGGGCGAATCTCTACGAGCAGTACTTC.